The T cell receptor (beta chain) under discussion was sequenced for a study of blood T cell repertoires in COVID-19. The study drew participants aged about 18 to 95 years from around 24 US areas. Donors in Cohort 3 who had recovered were those with two negative PCRs, healthcare professional clearance, or resolution of their symptoms. The CDR3 consists of 14 residues. The germline V gene has CDR1 MGHDK and CDR2 SYGVNS. Trimming shortened V by 6 bases and J by 2 bases, and 11 bases separated the two germline ends. Per the authors' pipeline: Nucleated cell counts were estimated from reference gene primer amplification. Using immunoSEQ multiplex PCR, the repertoire was profiled, and TCRdb retains in-frame clones only, with some absent. V and J calls plus clone size are reproduced from that table; the DNA served to infer D and trimming. The sample consists of roughly 200,000 clones, more than 80% of them appearing once.

The TCR comes from a man between 35 and 55 years old who had recovered from COVID-19. This chain connects TRBV25-1 to TRBJ1-3, with a tentative D call TRBD1 (5 bases). What was sequenced was PBMCs or T cells enriched from blood (not recorded which). The CDR3 region has the DNA TGTGCCAGCAGGAACACCAGGGCTGGAAACACCATATATTTT. This translates into CASRNTRAGNTIYF.